The 30 T cell receptor beta chains below all came from one sample that was sequenced in a study of human T cells and chemical hapten exposure (dated by TCRdb to the early 2020s). The time point label of this sample denotes: pre-sensitization, week 0. The treatment or condition label, read with the paper, signifies: therapeutic diphenylcyclopropenone sensitization with weekly scalp DPC. Receptors were amplified or captured by RACE. The instrument given in TCRdb is NextSeq 500. TCRdb reran the public reads through fastp at Q25 and MiXCR, keeping productive beta chains. Under each unique CDR3 protein, matching rows form one entry showing the most common genes and DNA. This sample has roughly 120,000 distinct CDR3 sequences in its table, and roughly 12% of those were observed once. The ten most abundant clones make up around 2.8% of the sample. Specimen: whole blood, collected in connection with sensitization to the hapten diphenylcyclopropenone (DPC). All receptors derive from a young woman with alopecia areata. Some clones in this sample may be carry-over from other donors' samples.

Many counts were recorded for this clonotype. This sequence joins TRBV30 and TRBJ1-5; D remains ambiguous. V was cut by 3 bases and J by 9 bases, with 15 bases left in between. The CDR3 is made up of 13 amino acids. Germline V gene lookup returns CDR1 GTSNPN and CDR2 SVGIG (reference sequence). This CDR3 is CAWSPTRGRPQHF. CDR3 nucleotides: TGTGCCTGGAGCCCGACCCGAGGGCGGCCCCAGCATTTT. The full variable domain, completed using reference TRBV30 and TRBJ1-5, is SQTIHQWPATLVQPVGSPLSLECTVEGTSNPNLYWYRQAAGRGLQLLFYSVGIGQISSEVPQNLSASRPQDRQFILSSKKLLLSDSGFYLCAWSPTRGRPQHFGDGTRLSIL.

This clonotype was detected only a few times. V is TRBV7-2 and J is TRBJ1-2; the D gene is possibly TRBD1 (6 bases). The CDR3 has 15 amino acids. Germline CDR1 and CDR2: SGHTA and FQGNSA. Trimming removed 1 base from V and 6 bases from J, with 15 bases in between. CDR3 region: CASSLEKTGFNGYTF. The CDR3 DNA follows: TGTGCCAGCAGCTTAGAAAAAACAGGGTTTAATGGCTACACCTTC.

This chain links TRBV7-2 with TRBJ2-7, with TRBD2 matching 11 bases. V lost 5 bases, J lost 2 bases, and 2 bases stayed unmatched. Germline-derived CDR1 and CDR2 are SGHTA and FQGNSA. The CDR3 totals 14 residues. The CDR3 region is CASSPGLAAYEQYF. In DNA form, the CDR3 reads TGTGCCAGCAGCCCGGGACTAGCGGCCTACGAGCAGTACTTC.

The chain combines TRBV20-1 with TRBJ1-3; 7 bases are a match to TRBD1. Losses at the gene ends were 6 bases for V and 0 bases for J; bases not matched to a gene: 8. Germline-derived CDR1 and CDR2 are DFQATT and SNEGSKA (reference sequence). This CDR3 comprises 15 residues. The CDR3 DNA sequence: TGCAGTGCACACCGGACAGGCCGCTCTGGAAACACCATATATTTT. It specifies CSAHRTGRSGNTIYF.

The chain joins TRBV18 to TRBJ1-5; TRBD1 matches at 8 bases. V lost 6 bases to trimming and J lost 7 bases; unmatched junction nucleotides: 8. Per germline, CDR1 KGHSH and CDR2 LQKENI. This CDR3 is 14 amino acids long. CDR3 sequence reads: CASSPSGGRQPQHF. The CDR3 bases are TGTGCCAGCTCGCCCTCAGGGGGCCGGCAGCCCCAGCATTTT.

This clonotype was detected many times. The chain couples TRBV9 to TRBJ1-1; D unclear. Trimming stripped 1 base from V and 6 bases from J, with 10 bases between. Germline assignment: CDR1 SGDLS and CDR2 YYNGEE. The CDR3 loop spans 13 amino acids. The CDR3 protein is CASSVKPDSEAFF. CDR3 in DNA: TGTGCCAGCAGCGTAAAGCCCGATTCTGAAGCTTTCTTT.

The chain couples TRBV20-1 to TRBJ2-1, with D perhaps matching TRBD1 (5 bases). The V and J ends lost 5 bases and 8 bases respectively, with 10 bases between them. This CDR3 spans 11 amino acids. CDR1 is DFQATT and CDR2 is SNEGSKA in the germline V gene (reference sequence). In nucleotides, the CDR3 is TGCAGTGCTCGGCAGGGCCATGAGCAGTTCTTC. Amino acid sequence: CSARQGHEQFF.

In its sample, this clonotype was seen a few times. The rearrangement uses TRBV28 and TRBJ2-3; TRBD2 agrees at 14 bases. V shed 4 bases and J 2 bases; nucleotides not matched to a gene: 5. The length of the CDR3 is 17 residues. Germline CDR1 and CDR2: MDHEN and SYDVKM. Here the CDR3 reads CASSSPGLAGATDTQYF. The CDR3 bases are TGTGCCAGCAGTTCTCCGGGACTAGCGGGGGCCACAGATACGCAGTATTTT. Full variable domain (remainder filled in from reference TRBV28 and TRBJ2-3): DVKVTQSSRYLVKRTGEKVFLECVQDMDHENMFWYRQDPGLGLRLIYFSYDVKMKEKGDIPEGYSVSREKKERFSLILESASTNQTSMYLCASSSPGLAGATDTQYFGPGTRLTVL.

This clonotype was observed a handful of times. V is TRBV5-5 and J is TRBJ1-1; TRBD1 is a possible D gene (5 bases). V was clipped by 0 bases and J by 7 bases, with 13 bases between them. The CDR3 extends over 14 amino acids. The germline V gene has CDR1 SGHKS and CDR2 YYEKEE (reference sequence). The DNA for the CDR3 is TGTGCCAGCAGCTTGGACAACGGGGGGAATGAAGCTTTCTTT. It is translated as CASSLDNGGNEAFF.

As concerns this clonotype: With a much larger clone just one base away, this may be a read error. The V gene is TRBV28, the J gene TRBJ1-2, with a tentative D call TRBD1 (5 bases). Germline values: CDR1 MDHEN, CDR2 SYDVKM. CDR3 length: 16 amino acids. Trimming took off 7 bases at V and 8 bases at J, with 26 bases between the two ends. This CDR3 is CASNSNHRGTAWGYTF. The CDR3 region has the DNA TGTGCCAGCAATTCGAACCACCGTGGGACGGCCTGGGGCTACACCTTC.

The chain has TRBV4-3 and TRBJ2-5; D may be TRBD1 or TRBD2 (5 bases each). CDR3 length: 15 amino acids. The V and J ends lost 0 bases and 1 base respectively, with 9 bases between them. CDR1 is LGHNA and CDR2 is YSLEER in the germline V gene. This CDR3 is CASSQESGTQETQYF. In nucleotides, the CDR3 is TGCGCCAGCAGCCAAGAGTCAGGGACCCAAGAGACCCAGTACTTC.

This clonotype was counted a few times. The chain links TRBV7-6 to TRBJ1-1; D unresolved. CDR3 length equals 14 residues. Germline CDR1 and CDR2: SGHVS and FNYEAQ. The ends were cut back, 4 bases at V and 2 bases at J, with 11 bases in the middle. The CDR3 spells CASSSEGGNTEAFF. In DNA form, the CDR3 reads TGTGCCAGCAGCTCCGAGGGAGGAAACACTGAAGCTTTCTTT.

This clonotype was picked up many times. The V gene is TRBV7-2, the J gene TRBJ1-5, with D possibly being TRBD1 (6 bases). The CDR3 has 14 residues. Germline CDR1 SGHTA, CDR2 FQGNSA. V lost 1 base and J 7 bases, leaving 11 bases between the germline ends. This CDR3 is CASSLGAGAQPQHF. The CDR3 DNA sequence: TGTGCCAGCAGCTTAGGGGCAGGGGCCCAGCCCCAGCATTTT.

The chain has TRBV6-5 and TRBJ2-1; D remains ambiguous. Trimming took off 0 bases at V and 5 bases at J, with 11 bases between the two ends. CDR1 and CDR2 (germline): MNHEY, SVGAGI. This CDR3 is 15 amino acids long. The CDR3: CASSYSDSVNNEQFF. The DNA for the CDR3 is TGTGCCAGCAGTTACTCGGATAGTGTTAACAATGAGCAGTTCTTC.

The chain combines TRBV7-2 with TRBJ2-1; 8 bases are a match to TRBD1. In germline, CDR1 is SGHTA, CDR2 FQGNSA. With 2 bases clipped from V and 3 bases from J, the junction kept 3 bases outside the gene matches. The CDR3 contains 15 residues. The CDR3, as DNA: TGTGCCAGCAGCTTACGGACAGGGAGCTACAATGAGCAGTTCTTC. Its protein is CASSLRTGSYNEQFF. The whole variable domain, remainder taken from reference TRBV7-2 and TRBJ2-1, is GAGVSQSPSNKVTEKGKDVELRCDPISGHTALYWYRQSLGQGLEFLIYFQGNSAPDKSGLPSDRFSAERTGGSVSTLTIQRTQQEDSAVYLCASSLRTGSYNEQFFGPGTRLTVL.

This clonotype was detected a few times. The chain links TRBV7-3 to TRBJ2-1; possibly TRBD2 for D (6 bases). The ends were cut back, 2 bases at V and 1 base at J, with 9 bases in the middle. This CDR3 comprises 15 residues. Germline-derived CDR1 and CDR2 are SGHTA and FQGTGA. Here the CDR3 reads CASSLAGTSYNEQFF. CDR3 bases: TGTGCCAGCAGCTTAGCGGGGACTTCCTACAATGAGCAGTTCTTC.

The chain carries TRBV6-5 and TRBJ2-5, with D unclear. The germline CDR1 and CDR2 sequences are MNHEY and SVGAGI. Trimming took 5 bases from V and 3 from J, leaving 10 bases between them. This CDR3 comprises 13 residues. CDR3 sequence reads: CASSTPVEETQYF. In DNA form, the CDR3 reads TGTGCCAGCAGTACTCCCGTGGAAGAGACCCAGTACTTC.

The rearrangement joins TRBV25-1 to TRBJ2-3, with TRBD1 identical over 9 bases. Germline V lookup: CDR1 MGHDK, CDR2 SYGVNS. The CDR3 has 17 amino acids. J gave up 2 bases and V 6 bases, and 12 bases lay outside the gene matches. The CDR3 DNA sequence: TGTGCCAGCAGGGACACCGTAGCACAGGGGGCCACAGATACGCAGTATTTT. Amino acids: CASRDTVAQGATDTQYF.

In its sample, this clonotype was seen many times. The rearrangement joins TRBV19 to TRBJ1-2; D unresolved. V lost 2 bases and J 5 bases, leaving 12 bases between the germline ends. The CDR3 contains 14 residues. The germline gives CDR1 LNHDA, CDR2 SQIVND (reference sequence). Here the CDR3 DNA reads TGTGCCAGTAGTATAAAGATGCGGGAGTATGGCTACACCTTC. It encodes CASSIKMREYGYTF.

This clonotype occurred a few times. The J gene is TRBJ1-2, the V gene TRBV6-2 or TRBV6-3; D uncertain. V shed 2 bases and J shed 1 base, with 8 bases lying between them. The CDR3 has 14 residues. CDR1 is MNHEY, CDR2 SVGEGT, per germline. Here the CDR3 reads CASSYNRNNYGYTF. The CDR3 DNA sequence: TGTGCCAGCAGTTACAACAGAAATAACTATGGCTACACCTTC.

This clonotype was detected a few times. V gene TRBV7-2 combines with J gene TRBJ2-5; D is perhaps TRBD1 or TRBD2 (5 bases each). This CDR3 is 15 amino acids long. Germline CDR1 and CDR2: SGHTA and FQGNSA. V was clipped by 5 bases and J by 2 bases, with 15 bases between them. CDR3 DNA sequence: TGTGCCAGCAGCCCGTACGGGACGGCGCAAGAGACCCAGTACTTC. Translating gives CASSPYGTAQETQYF.

This clonotype was found a few times. The chain has TRBV9 and TRBJ1-4; D not resolved. Per the germline V gene, CDR1 is SGDLS and CDR2 is YYNGEE. CDR3 length: 13 residues. Trimming left V 3 bases short and J 5 bases short, with 8 bases between. The DNA of the CDR3 is TGTGCCAGCAGCGCCACGCGGAATGAAAAACTGTTTTTT. Protein: CASSATRNEKLFF.

This clonotype was counted between two and nine times. This chain links TRBV29-1 with TRBJ2-5, with a possible D match to TRBD1 (6 bases). The CDR3 spans 14 residues. The V and J ends lost 2 bases and 1 base respectively, with 11 bases between them. Germline CDR1 is SQVTM and CDR2 is ANQGSEA. CDR3 amino acids: CSVERDISQETQYF. CDR3 nucleotides: TGCAGCGTTGAACGGGACATAAGCCAAGAGACCCAGTACTTC.

The chain is built from TRBV6-5 and TRBJ2-7; D is perhaps TRBD2 (5 bases). Germline assignment: CDR1 MNHEY and CDR2 SVGAGI. Trimming stripped 6 bases from V and 6 bases from J, with 15 bases between. The CDR3 covers 13 residues. CDR3 in DNA: TGTGCCAGCAGAGAAAGCTACGGGGTCGAGCAGTACTTC. It specifies CASRESYGVEQYF.

This clonotype was observed a few times. The chain employs TRBV29-1 and TRBJ2-6; 11 positions agree with TRBD1. The CDR3 covers 15 residues. Germline V gene lookup returns CDR1 SQVTM and CDR2 ANQGSEA. Trimming cost V 4 bases and J 2 bases; bases outside gene matches: 1. The CDR3 loop is CSVGTGGAGANVLTF. Here the CDR3 DNA reads TGCAGCGTTGGGACAGGGGGCGCTGGGGCCAACGTCCTGACTTTC.

The chain carries TRBV12-5 and TRBJ2-3; perhaps TRBD2 as D (6 bases). Looked up from germline, CDR1 is LGHNT and CDR2 is FRNRAP. CDR3 size: 17 residues. V was shortened by 2 bases and J by 0 bases, with 15 bases between the two germline ends. The chain's CDR3 is CASGLPLDGTSTDTQYF. The CDR3, as DNA: TGTGCTAGTGGTTTGCCTCTGGACGGGACTAGCACAGATACGCAGTATTTT.

The table lists this clonotype with many counts. The genes are TRBV29-1 and TRBJ2-7; no definite D call. This CDR3 comprises 12 residues. Germline loops: CDR1 SQVTM, CDR2 ANQGSEA. Trimming left V 4 bases short and J 2 bases short, with 9 bases between. This CDR3 reads CSVVLQTYEQYF. Written as DNA, the CDR3 is TGCAGCGTTGTGTTGCAGACCTACGAGCAGTACTTC.

This clonotype has ten or more counts. The chain joins TRBV6-6 to TRBJ1-3; no clear D gene. The ends were cut back, 9 bases at V and 0 bases at J, with 15 bases in the middle. Germline CDR1 is MNHNY and CDR2 is SVGAGI (reference sequence). This CDR3 comprises 15 residues. CDR3 protein: CASSRSSLSGNTIYF. The DNA of the CDR3 is TGTGCCAGTTCCCGGTCCTCTCTCTCTGGAAACACCATATATTTT.

The table lists this clonotype with a few counts. The chain carries TRBV2 and TRBJ1-1; D not resolved. Trimming cost V 7 bases and J 0 bases, with 12 bases left between them. This CDR3 spans 14 amino acids. The germline V gene encodes CDR1 SNHLY and CDR2 FYNNEI. The CDR3 DNA sequence: TGTGCCAGCATCAGAGGAGAAATGAACACTGAAGCTTTCTTT. Translation gives CASIRGEMNTEAFF.

V and J are TRBV7-2 and TRBJ1-2; D gene uncertain. The germline V gene encodes CDR1 SGHTA and CDR2 FQGNSA. The CDR3 extends over 13 amino acids. V lost 1 base to trimming and J lost 5 bases, with 8 bases between them. For the CDR3, the DNA is TGTGCCAGCAGCTTAGTTCAGGATTATGGCTACACCTTC. Protein: CASSLVQDYGYTF. The variable domain in full, with the rest retrieved from reference TRBV7-2 and TRBJ1-2, is GAGVSQSPSNKVTEKGKDVELRCDPISGHTALYWYRQSLGQGLEFLIYFQGNSAPDKSGLPSDRFSAERTGGSVSTLTIQRTQQEDSAVYLCASSLVQDYGYTFGSGTRLTVV.